Listed below are T cell receptor beta chains from one sample, sequenced in a study of OX40 agonist ivuxolimab in advanced cancers. TCRdb's table, derived via immunoSEQ multiplex PCR, lists solely in-frame clones and lacks some. The data hold approximately 55,000 clones, with 87% observed a single time. The sequenced sample was CD4+ or CD8+ T cells sorted from blood, obtained in a trial of the OX40 agonist ivuxolimab. The receptor source for this set is an adult with an advanced solid tumor such as melanoma, head and neck, liver or kidney cancer. Both conserved end residues are part of each CDR3. Each record gives: CDR3 protein, J gene, CDR3 length, V gene.

CATSRVLAGTRAGKNIQYF | TRBJ2-4 | 19 | TRBV15
CASSLGWGGRGKDTDTQYF | TRBJ2-3 | 19 | TRBV7-9
CASSGGNHGQSRANVLTF | TRBJ2-6 | 18 | TRBV7-1
CASSLGQGDSGNTIYF | TRBJ1-3 | 16 | TRBV5-5
CASSLQVNTEAFF | TRBJ1-1 | 13 | TRBV27
CASSPPEGIREKLFF | TRBJ1-4 | 15 | TRBV18
CAWRKGQDEKLFF | TRBJ1-4 | 13 | TRBV30
CASSQTDTQYF | TRBJ2-3 | 11 | TRBV6-1
CATRGSLSGNTIYF | TRBJ1-3 | 14 | TRBV5-1
CASSLGGRAGEDTQYF | TRBJ2-3 | 16 | TRBV5-4
CASSTQRENTDTQYF | TRBJ2-3 | 15 | TRBV7-9
CASSQKREGRYEQYF | TRBJ2-7 | 15 | TRBV10-1
CASSPGGPQRAEAFF | TRBJ1-1 | 15 | TRBV18
CASSLGRGDREEETQYF | TRBJ2-5 | 17 | TRBV11-2
CASSTRGGEGLNEQFF | TRBJ2-1 | 16 | TRBV9
CASSLRTSGYNEQFF | TRBJ2-1 | 15 | TRBV11-1
CSAEGGKGTDTQYF | TRBJ2-3 | 14 | TRBV29-1
CASSQALAESYEQYF | TRBJ2-7 | 15 | TRBV4-2
CASSPDRGLETQYF | TRBJ2-5 | 14 | TRBV18
CASRHRELLSPLHF | TRBJ1-6 | 14 | TRBV19
CASSIAGGYSNQPQHF | TRBJ1-5 | 16 | TRBV19
CASSISSGVGTGELFF | TRBJ2-2 | 16 | TRBV6-4
CASSFEGYENEKLFF | TRBJ1-4 | 15 | TRBV5-5
CASSGSGGDEQYF | TRBJ2-7 | 13 | TRBV9
CASRTHTAHYGYTF | TRBJ1-2 | 14 | TRBV5-4
CASSLTGPGGVWETQYF | TRBJ2-5 | 17 | TRBV27
CASSSRARGTGELFF | TRBJ2-2 | 15 | TRBV7-9